The 31 T cell receptor beta chains below all came from one sample that was sequenced in a study of T cells in Graves' hyperthyroidism and ophthalmopathy. Template material for amplifying TCR beta CDR3 regions consisted of RNA transcripts. Primed by the HTBI set, a first-round RT-PCR was run on the TCR CDR3. TCRdb analysed the multiplex PCR reads with MiXCR anew, one entry per CDR3 protein. The sample contains 450,000 to 650,000 distinct CDR3 sequences, 15% to 20% of which appear only once. Sequenced material: blood. These receptor sequences come from a woman younger than 35 with Graves' ophthalmopathy.

J is TRBJ2-7 and V is TRBV13; unclear D gene. The CDR3 loop spans 14 amino acids. Germline-derived CDR1 and CDR2 are PRHDT and FYEKMQ (reference sequence). V was trimmed by 0 bases and J by 0 bases, leaving 6 bases between them. CDR3 DNA sequence: TGTGCCAGCAGCTTAGGACTGACCTCCTACGAGCAGTACTTC. It yields the protein CASSLGLTSYEQYF.

This clonotype was found many times. One end of the junction is discordant with germline, which a read error may explain. The V and J genes are TRBV28 and TRBJ2-5; weak D call: TRBD1 (5 bases). In germline, CDR1 is MDHEN, CDR2 SYDVKM. The CDR3 has 14 amino acids. The CDR3 nucleotides are TGTGCCAGCAATCCACAGGAAATGAGAGAGAGCCAGTACTTC. Its protein is CASNPQEMRESQYF. Variable domain in full (rest from reference TRBV28 and TRBJ2-5): DVKVTQSSRYLVKRTGEKVFLECVQDMDHENMFWYRQDPGLGLRLIYFSYDVKMKEKGDIPEGYSVSREKKERFSLILESASTNQTSMYLCASNPQEMRESQYFGPGTRLLVL.

In this sample, this clonotype turned up a few times. The chain recombines TRBV25-1 with TRBJ1-4; D is undetermined. Trimming took 3 bases from V and 1 from J, leaving 12 bases between them. Germline V CDR1 and CDR2: MGHDK, SYGVNS. This CDR3 has 16 residues. CDR3 in amino acids: CASSEGMRLTNEKLFF. The DNA of the CDR3 is TGTGCCAGCAGTGAGGGAATGAGACTAACTAATGAAAAACTGTTTTTT.

The chain is built from TRBV2 and TRBJ2-2, with a possible D match to TRBD1 (6 bases). Trimming shortened V by 6 bases and J by 5 bases, and 10 bases separated the two germline ends. CDR3 length: 13 amino acids. The germline gives CDR1 SNHLY, CDR2 FYNNEI. The CDR3 protein is CASRATGTGELFF. CDR3 nucleotides: TGTGCCAGCAGGGCAACAGGGACCGGGGAGCTGTTTTTT.

Points on this clonotype: The junction departs from germline at one end; a sequencing error may be responsible. This CDR3 is CAVSENGANTEAFF. The CDR3 DNA reads as TGTGCCGTCAGTGAGAATGGGGCGAACACTGAAGCTTTCTTT. The chain couples TRBV10-3 to TRBJ1-1; D is perhaps TRBD1 (5 bases). CDR3 length: 14 residues. Germline V gene data show CDR1 as ENHRY and CDR2 as SYGVKD.

This clonotype appeared many times. The CDR3 nucleotides are TGTGCCAGCAGCGGTGGAGGGGGGGGGCCCTACGAGCAGTACTTC. This encodes CASSGGGGGPYEQYF. V gene TRBV5-6 combines with J gene TRBJ2-7; D might be TRBD2 (7 bases). CDR1 and CDR2 (germline): SGHDT, YYEEEE. V lost 4 bases and J lost 2, with 16 bases in between. This CDR3 has 15 residues.

The table lists this clonotype with many counts. The V gene is TRBV28, the J gene TRBJ2-2; tentatively, D is TRBD2 (5 bases). The CDR3 contains 14 residues. Germline V gene sequence: CDR1 MDHEN, CDR2 SYDVKM. Trimming shortened V by 7 bases and J by 3 bases, and 12 bases separated the two germline ends. The CDR3 sequence is CASKRQEDTGELFF. CDR3 nucleotides: TGTGCCAGCAAAAGGCAGGAGGACACCGGGGAGCTGTTTTTT.

The chain employs TRBV5-6 and TRBJ2-1; 9 bases align to TRBD2. CDR1 and CDR2 from the germline V gene are SGHDT and YYEEEE. V lost 4 bases and J lost 9; bases outside the gene matches: 11. The length of the CDR3 is 15 residues. CDR3 DNA: TGTGCCAGCAGCCAAGCAGCGGGGGGCTATCTTGAGCAGTTCTTC. This encodes CASSQAAGGYLEQFF.

This clonotype was detected only a few times. The CDR3: CASSSIGQETQYF. In nucleotides, the CDR3 is TGTGCCAGCAGCTCGATCGGGCAAGAGACCCAGTACTTC. The rearrangement uses TRBV12-3 or TRBV12-4 and TRBJ2-5, with D uncertain. V lost 6 bases and J lost 2, with 10 bases in between. CDR3 length: 13 amino acids.

This clonotype came up many times. The rearrangement uses TRBV11-2 and TRBJ2-7; no clear D. The V end lost 1 base, the J end lost 5 bases, and 9 bases lay between the germline ends. The CDR3 covers 13 residues. Per the germline V gene, CDR1 is SGHAT and CDR2 is FQNNGV. The DNA of the CDR3 is TGTGCCAGCAGCTTAGTGAGCACTCACGAGCAGTACTTC. Translated, it gives CASSLVSTHEQYF. Drawing the rest from reference TRBV11-2 and TRBJ2-7, the complete variable domain is EAGVAQSPRYKIIEKRQSVAFWCNPISGHATLYWYQQILGQGPKLLIQFQNNGVVDDSQLPKDRFSAERLKGVDSTLKIQPAKLEDSAVYLCASSLVSTHEQYFGPGTRLTVT.

The chain has TRBV30 and TRBJ2-1; 12 bases align to TRBD2. Germline lookup yields CDR1 GTSNPN and CDR2 SVGIG (reference sequence). With V trimmed by 2 bases and J by 4 bases, 12 bases remained unmatched. The CDR3 runs to 18 residues. The DNA of the CDR3 is TGTGCCTGGAGTAAGACTAGCGGGAGATTGGAGGGGTACAATGAGCAGTTCTTC. As protein: CAWSKTSGRLEGYNEQFF. The entire variable domain, with the rest obtained from reference TRBV30 and TRBJ2-1, is as follows: SQTIHQWPATLVQPVGSPLSLECTVEGTSNPNLYWYRQAAGRGLQLLFYSVGIGQISSEVPQNLSASRPQDRQFILSSKKLLLSDSGFYLCAWSKTSGRLEGYNEQFFGPGTRLTVL.

This clonotype was recorded only once. A much larger clone differs from this one at a single base, so this may be a read error. The CDR3 is CASTHPRRGAFQAFF. DNA for the CDR3: TGTGCCAGCACTCACCCTAGGAGGGGTGCTTTTCAAGCTTTCTTT. The chain employs TRBV28 and TRBJ1-1, with a tentative D call TRBD1 (5 bases). The germline V gene has CDR1 MDHEN and CDR2 SYDVKM. The CDR3 has 15 residues. Trimming shortened V by 7 bases and J by 9 bases, and 24 bases separated the two germline ends.

This clonotype was observed a few times. The rearrangement links TRBV5-1 to TRBJ1-2; D possibly corresponds to TRBD1 (6 bases). CDR3 length: 14 amino acids. Deletions cut 0 bases from V and 8 bases from J, with 14 bases between. In germline, CDR1 is SGHRS, CDR2 YFSETQ. In nucleotides, the CDR3 is TGCGCCAGCAGCTTGGACGGGGGCCACGGGGGCTACACCTTC. Translated: CASSLDGGHGGYTF.

There are many counts of this clonotype. The genes are TRBV28 and TRBJ2-7, with D unclear. The V gene's germline CDR1 is MDHEN and CDR2 SYDVKM. CDR3 length: 13 residues. V was pared by 2 bases and J by 7 bases, with 12 bases between. CDR3: CASSLSLGKEQYF. The CDR3 DNA follows: TGTGCCAGCAGTTTAAGCTTAGGAAAAGAGCAGTACTTC. Filled out from reference TRBV28 and TRBJ2-7, the complete variable domain reads DVKVTQSSRYLVKRTGEKVFLECVQDMDHENMFWYRQDPGLGLRLIYFSYDVKMKEKGDIPEGYSVSREKKERFSLILESASTNQTSMYLCASSLSLGKEQYFGPGTRLTVT.

V gene TRBV20-1 combines with J gene TRBJ2-1, with TRBD2 matching over 13 bases. The germline CDR1 and CDR2 sequences are DFQATT and SNEGSKA (reference sequence). V was clipped by 0 bases and J by 7 bases; unmatched bases: 6. The CDR3 length is 16 residues. CDR3 DNA: TGCAGTGCTAGAGAAGTGACTAGCGGGAGGCTTAATGAGCAGTTCTTC. Encoded protein: CSAREVTSGRLNEQFF.

This clonotype came up a few times. The J gene is TRBJ2-7, the V gene TRBV15; D is undetermined. The CDR3 runs 16 residues. V was trimmed by 0 bases and J by 0 bases, leaving 12 bases between them. In germline, CDR1 is LNHNV, CDR2 YYDKDF (reference sequence). The DNA of the CDR3 is TGTGCCACCAGCAGAGATACCAGCCTAAGCTCCTACGAGCAGTACTTC. Translated: CATSRDTSLSSYEQYF. Full variable domain (outside the CDR3, taken from reference TRBV15 and TRBJ2-7): DAMVIQNPRYQVTQFGKPVTLSCSQTLNHNVMYWYQQKSSQAPKLLFHYYDKDFNNEADTPDNFQSRRPNTSFCFLDIRSPGLGDTAMYLCATSRDTSLSSYEQYFGPGTRLTVT.

This clonotype was recorded many times. The chain has TRBV5-1 and TRBJ1-3, with TRBD1 matching over 7 bases. In germline, CDR1 is SGHRS, CDR2 YFSETQ. V gave up 4 bases and J gave up 0 bases; unmatched junction bases: 4. CDR3 length: 15 amino acids. The CDR3 loop reads CASSPGTVSGNTIYF. Written as DNA, the CDR3 is TGCGCCAGCAGCCCGGGGACAGTCTCTGGAAACACCATATATTTT.

There are a few counts of this clonotype. This chain connects TRBV15 to TRBJ1-5; tentative D call: TRBD1 (6 bases). Germline values: CDR1 LNHNV, CDR2 YYDKDF (reference sequence). The CDR3 has 16 residues. Trimming took 0 bases from V and 3 from J, leaving 12 bases between them. CDR3 in amino acids: CATSREAGDDNQPQHF. CDR3 nucleotides: TGTGCCACCAGCAGAGAGGCAGGGGATGACAATCAGCCCCAGCATTTT.

In this sample, this clonotype turned up many times. V gene TRBV7-9 combines with J gene TRBJ2-7; D may be TRBD2 (5 bases). Trimming removed 4 bases at V and 1 base at J, with 14 bases between. The CDR3 contains 15 residues. From germline, CDR1 is SEHNR and CDR2 FQNEAQ (reference sequence). The CDR3: CASSSARTGSYEQYF. DNA for the CDR3: TGTGCCAGCAGCTCCGCCCGGACGGGATCCTACGAGCAGTACTTC.

The table lists this clonotype with a few counts. This chain connects TRBV6-1 to TRBJ2-1, with 14 nucleotides matching TRBD2. CDR3 length equals 16 residues. The V gene's germline CDR1 is MNHNS and CDR2 SASEGT. V shed 3 bases and J 10 bases; nucleotides not matched to a gene: 8. The CDR3, as DNA: TGTGCCAGCAGTGACCCCGGGACTAGCGGGAGATGGGAGCAGTTCTTC. This gives the protein CASSDPGTSGRWEQFF.

This clonotype was counted many times. The chain uses TRBV9 and TRBJ1-6; no reliable D call. The ends were cut back, 0 bases at V and 7 bases at J, with 11 bases in the middle. The CDR3 covers 15 residues. Germline V gene sequence: CDR1 SGDLS, CDR2 YYNGEE. The CDR3 loop reads CASSVGEMGNSPLHF. CDR3 DNA sequence: TGTGCCAGCAGCGTAGGGGAGATGGGGAATTCACCCCTCCACTTT.

The chain recombines TRBV7-2 with TRBJ2-1, with 8 bases aligning to TRBD1. In germline, CDR1 is SGHTA, CDR2 FQGNSA. CDR3 length: 15 amino acids. J gave up 5 bases and V 3 bases, and 6 bases lay outside the gene matches. CDR3 in amino acids: CASSLGQGANNEQFF. The CDR3 region has the DNA TGTGCCAGCAGCTTGGGTCAGGGGGCGAACAATGAGCAGTTCTTC.

This clonotype was seen once. The CDR3 spells CASSSILTTGGYEQYF. The DNA of the CDR3 is TGTGCCAGCAGTTCCATCCTCACGACAGGGGGCTACGAGCAGTACTTC. V is TRBV28 and J is TRBJ2-7, with 9 bases lining up with TRBD1. The V gene's germline CDR1 is MDHEN and CDR2 SYDVKM. The CDR3 has 16 amino acids. V was pared by 4 bases and J by 3 bases, with 10 bases of the junction left unmatched.

The chain combines TRBV10-3 with TRBJ1-1; D ambiguous. Germline CDR1 and CDR2: ENHRY and SYGVKD. This CDR3 has 11 residues. V lost 4 bases, J lost 3 bases, and 3 bases lay in between. The CDR3 region is CAISADTEAFF. CDR3 sequence (DNA): TGTGCCATCAGTGCGGACACTGAAGCTTTCTTT.

This clonotype occurred many times. For the CDR3, the DNA is TGTGCCATCAGTGAGTCGGCTAGCGGGAGTCTTCATCACACAGATACGCAGTATTTT. Protein sequence: CAISESASGSLHHTDTQYF. J is TRBJ2-3 and V is TRBV10-3, with TRBD2 identical over 10 bases. Germline V lookup: CDR1 ENHRY, CDR2 SYGVKD. The CDR3 is made up of 19 amino acids. Losses at the gene ends were 0 bases for V and 2 bases for J; bases not matched to a gene: 11.

The chain combines TRBV6-1 with TRBJ2-7, with D hard to call. There are 14 residues in the CDR3. With 5 bases removed from V and 7 bases from J, the gap between germline ends came to 18 bases. CDR1 and CDR2 from the germline V gene are MNHNS and SASEGT. CDR3 protein: CASSFKGGRREQYF. The CDR3, as DNA: TGTGCCAGCAGTTTTAAGGGTGGCAGACGAGAGCAGTACTTC.

V gene TRBV5-1 combines with J gene TRBJ1-1; 12 bases map to TRBD1. Germline assignment: CDR1 SGHRS and CDR2 YFSETQ. The ends lost 2 bases at V and 0 bases at J; junction bases unmatched: 5. The CDR3 length is 17 residues. CDR3 sequence reads: CASSLGTGGFMNTEAFF. CDR3 DNA: TGCGCCAGCAGCTTAGGGACAGGGGGCTTCATGAACACTGAAGCTTTCTTT.

This clonotype was recorded a few times. The V and J genes are TRBV5-1 and TRBJ1-4; D is unclear. The CDR3 is made up of 14 amino acids. Deletions cut 0 bases from V and 3 bases from J, with 6 bases between. Germline lookup yields CDR1 SGHRS and CDR2 YFSETQ. Here the CDR3 reads CASSLVHPNEKLFF. As DNA, the CDR3 is TGCGCCAGCAGCTTGGTGCACCCTAATGAAAAACTGTTTTTT.

The chain employs TRBV5-1 and TRBJ1-6, with D tentatively TRBD1 (6 bases). The CDR3 is 15 residues long. Germline V lookup: CDR1 SGHRS, CDR2 YFSETQ. Trimming cost V 0 bases and J 8 bases, with 12 bases left between them. CDR3 DNA sequence: TGCGCCAGCAGCTTGGAGGGGGTCGGGCATTCACCCCTCCACTTT. It is translated as CASSLEGVGHSPLHF.

This chain joins TRBV27 and TRBJ1-3; no definite D call. Deletions cut 5 bases from V and 0 bases from J, with 17 bases between. Germline values: CDR1 MNHEY, CDR2 SMNVEV (reference sequence). The CDR3 contains 17 residues. The CDR3 region is CASSDSPPASSGNTIYF. The DNA of the CDR3 is TGTGCCAGCAGTGACTCCCCCCCAGCCAGCTCTGGAAACACCATATATTTT.

This clonotype was picked up a small number of times. The rearrangement uses TRBV3-1 and TRBJ1-2; tentatively, D is TRBD1 (5 bases). The CDR3 spans 14 residues. Germline V gene lookup returns CDR1 LGHDT and CDR2 YNNKEL (reference sequence). Trimming took off 6 bases at V and 4 bases at J, with 15 bases between the two ends. In DNA, the CDR3 is TGTGCCAGCAGTGAACAGGTGTCCTTCTATGGCTACACCTTC. Amino acids: CASSEQVSFYGYTF.